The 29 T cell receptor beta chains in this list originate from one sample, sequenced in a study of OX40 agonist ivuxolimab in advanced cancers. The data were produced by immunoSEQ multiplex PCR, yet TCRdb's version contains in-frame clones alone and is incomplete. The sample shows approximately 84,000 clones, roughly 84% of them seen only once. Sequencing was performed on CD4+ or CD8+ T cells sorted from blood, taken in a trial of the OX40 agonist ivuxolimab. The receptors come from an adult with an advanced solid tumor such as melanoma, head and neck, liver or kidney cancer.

The CDR3 is CSVGRNYGYTF. The DNA of the CDR3 is TGCAGCGTTGGACGGAACTATGGCTACACCTTC. The chain combines TRBV29-1 with TRBJ1-2; the D is unclear. V was trimmed by 4 bases and J by 2 bases, leaving 5 bases between them. The V gene's germline CDR1 is SQVTM and CDR2 ANQGSEA. This CDR3 spans 11 amino acids.

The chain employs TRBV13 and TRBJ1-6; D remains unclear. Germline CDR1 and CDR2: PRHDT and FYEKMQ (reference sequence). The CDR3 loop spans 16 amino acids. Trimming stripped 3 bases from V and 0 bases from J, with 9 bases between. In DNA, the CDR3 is TGTGCCAGCAGCTTCGCAGGCAGCTCCTATAATTCACCCCTCCACTTT. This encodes CASSFAGSSYNSPLHF.

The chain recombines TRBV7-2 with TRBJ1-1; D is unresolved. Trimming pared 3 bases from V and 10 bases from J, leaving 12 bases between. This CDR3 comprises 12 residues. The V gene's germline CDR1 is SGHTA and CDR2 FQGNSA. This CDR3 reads CASSLGPNTAFF. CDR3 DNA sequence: TGTGCCAGCAGCTTGGGTCCCAATACAGCTTTCTTT.

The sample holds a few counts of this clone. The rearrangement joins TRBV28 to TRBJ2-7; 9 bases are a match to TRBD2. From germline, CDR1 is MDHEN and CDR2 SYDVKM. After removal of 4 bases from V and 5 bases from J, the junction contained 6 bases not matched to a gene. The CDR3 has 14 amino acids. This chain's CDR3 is CASSSLAGYNEQYV. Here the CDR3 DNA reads TGTGCCAGCAGTTCTCTAGCGGGGTATAACGAGCAGTACGTC.

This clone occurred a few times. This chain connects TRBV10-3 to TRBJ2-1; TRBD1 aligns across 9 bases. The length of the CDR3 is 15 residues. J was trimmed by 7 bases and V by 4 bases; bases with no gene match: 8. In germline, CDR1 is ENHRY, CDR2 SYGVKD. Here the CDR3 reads CAISAGTGIGNEQFF. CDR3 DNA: TGTGCCATCAGTGCCGGGACAGGGATTGGTAATGAGCAGTTCTTC.

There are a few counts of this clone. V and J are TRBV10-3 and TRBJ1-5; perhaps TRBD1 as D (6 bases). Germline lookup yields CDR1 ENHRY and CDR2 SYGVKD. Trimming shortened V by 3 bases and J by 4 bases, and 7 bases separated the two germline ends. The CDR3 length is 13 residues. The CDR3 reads CAISERGNQPQHF. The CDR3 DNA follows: TGTGCCATCAGTGAAAGGGGGAATCAGCCCCAGCATTTT.

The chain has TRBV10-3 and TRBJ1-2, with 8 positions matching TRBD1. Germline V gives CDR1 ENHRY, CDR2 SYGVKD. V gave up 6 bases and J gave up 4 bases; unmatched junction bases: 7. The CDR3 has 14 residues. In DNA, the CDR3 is TGTGCCATCAGAACCGGGACAGGACTCTATGGCTACACCTTC. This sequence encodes CAIRTGTGLYGYTF.

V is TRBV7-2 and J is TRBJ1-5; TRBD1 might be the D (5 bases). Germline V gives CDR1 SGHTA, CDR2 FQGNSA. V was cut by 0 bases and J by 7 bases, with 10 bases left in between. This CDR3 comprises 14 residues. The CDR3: CASSLALQGQPQHF. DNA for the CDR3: TGTGCCAGCAGCTTAGCCCTGCAGGGCCAGCCCCAGCATTTT.

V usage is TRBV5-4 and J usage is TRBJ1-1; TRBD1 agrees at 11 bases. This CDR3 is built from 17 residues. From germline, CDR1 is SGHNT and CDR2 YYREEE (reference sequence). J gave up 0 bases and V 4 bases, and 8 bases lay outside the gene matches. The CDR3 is CASSPIGQGALNTEAFF. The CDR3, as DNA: TGTGCCAGCAGCCCGATCGGACAGGGGGCCTTGAACACTGAAGCTTTCTTT.

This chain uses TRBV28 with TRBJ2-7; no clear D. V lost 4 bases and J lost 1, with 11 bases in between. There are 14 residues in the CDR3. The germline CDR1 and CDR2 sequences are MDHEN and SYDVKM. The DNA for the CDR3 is TGTGCCAGCAGTTCGCCGATGATGTCCTACGAGCAGTACGTC. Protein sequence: CASSSPMMSYEQYV.

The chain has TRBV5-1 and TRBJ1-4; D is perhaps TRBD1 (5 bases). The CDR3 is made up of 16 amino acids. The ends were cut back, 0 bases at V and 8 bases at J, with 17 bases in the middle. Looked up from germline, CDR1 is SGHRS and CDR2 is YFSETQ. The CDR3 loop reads CASSLGPSGTGEKLFF. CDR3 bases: TGCGCCAGCAGCTTGGGTCCGTCCGGGACCGGCGAAAAACTGTTTTTT.

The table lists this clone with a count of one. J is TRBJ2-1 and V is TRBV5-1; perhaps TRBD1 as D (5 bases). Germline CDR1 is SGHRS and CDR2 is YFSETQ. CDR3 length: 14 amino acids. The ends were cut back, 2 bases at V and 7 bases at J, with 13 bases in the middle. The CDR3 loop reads CASSFQGAQNEQFF. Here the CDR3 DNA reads TGCGCCAGCAGCTTCCAGGGCGCCCAGAATGAGCAGTTCTTC.

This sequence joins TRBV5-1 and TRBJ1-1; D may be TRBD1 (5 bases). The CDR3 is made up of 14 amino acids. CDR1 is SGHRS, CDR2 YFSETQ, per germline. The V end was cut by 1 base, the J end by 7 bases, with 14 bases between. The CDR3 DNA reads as TGCGCCAGCAGCTTGCTCGGAGGGGCGGATGAAGCTTTCTTT. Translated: CASSLLGGADEAFF.

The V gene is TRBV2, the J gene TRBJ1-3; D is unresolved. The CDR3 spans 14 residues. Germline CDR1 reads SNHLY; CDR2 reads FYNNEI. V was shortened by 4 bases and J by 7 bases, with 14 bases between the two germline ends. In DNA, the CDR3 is TGTGCCAGCAGTGGGACCGCCCTGGACAACACCATATATTTT. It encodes CASSGTALDNTIYF.

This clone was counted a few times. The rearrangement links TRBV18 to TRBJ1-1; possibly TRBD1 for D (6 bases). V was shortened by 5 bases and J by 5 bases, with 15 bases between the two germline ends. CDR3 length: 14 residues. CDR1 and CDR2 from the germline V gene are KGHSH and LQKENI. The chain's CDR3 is CASSAGAPGTEAFF. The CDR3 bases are TGTGCCAGCTCAGCAGGGGCGCCGGGAACTGAAGCTTTCTTT.

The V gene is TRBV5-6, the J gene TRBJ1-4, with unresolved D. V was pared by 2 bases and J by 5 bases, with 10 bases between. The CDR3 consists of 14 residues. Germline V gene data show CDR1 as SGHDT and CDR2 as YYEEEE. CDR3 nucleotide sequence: TGTGCCAGCAGCTTTGGATCGGAAAATGAAAAACTGTTTTTT. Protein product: CASSFGSENEKLFF. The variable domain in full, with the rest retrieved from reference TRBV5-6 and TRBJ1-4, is DAGVTQSPTHLIKTRGQQVTLRCSPKSGHDTVSWYQQALGQGPQFIFQYYEEEERQRGNFPDRFSGHQFPNYSSELNVNALLLGDSALYLCASSFGSENEKLFFGSGTQLSVL.

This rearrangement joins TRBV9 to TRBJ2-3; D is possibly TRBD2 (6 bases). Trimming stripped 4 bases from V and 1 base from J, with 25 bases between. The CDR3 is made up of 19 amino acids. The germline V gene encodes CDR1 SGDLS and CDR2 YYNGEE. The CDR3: CASSSPLTEPGLRTDTQYF. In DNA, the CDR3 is TGTGCCAGCAGCTCCCCCTTGACAGAGCCGGGACTTCGCACAGATACGCAGTATTTT.

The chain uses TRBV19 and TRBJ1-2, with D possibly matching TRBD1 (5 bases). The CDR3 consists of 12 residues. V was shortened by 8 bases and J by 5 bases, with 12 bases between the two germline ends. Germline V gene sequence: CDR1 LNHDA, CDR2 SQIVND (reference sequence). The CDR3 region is CASERGGYGYTF. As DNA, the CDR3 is TGTGCCAGTGAGAGGGGAGGTTATGGCTACACCTTC.

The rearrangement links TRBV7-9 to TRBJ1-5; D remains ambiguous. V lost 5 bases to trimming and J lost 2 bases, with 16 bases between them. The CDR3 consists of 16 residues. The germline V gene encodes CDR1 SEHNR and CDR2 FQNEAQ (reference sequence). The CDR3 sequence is CASSPPDVRGNQPQHF. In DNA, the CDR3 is TGTGCCAGCAGCCCACCGGACGTGCGGGGCAATCAGCCCCAGCATTTT.

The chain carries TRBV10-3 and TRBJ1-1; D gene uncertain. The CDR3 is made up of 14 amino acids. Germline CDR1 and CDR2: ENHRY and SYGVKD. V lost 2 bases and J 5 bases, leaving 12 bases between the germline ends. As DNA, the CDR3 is TGTGCCATCAGTGAGCATTGGGAAGGGACTGAAGCTTTCTTT. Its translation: CAISEHWEGTEAFF.

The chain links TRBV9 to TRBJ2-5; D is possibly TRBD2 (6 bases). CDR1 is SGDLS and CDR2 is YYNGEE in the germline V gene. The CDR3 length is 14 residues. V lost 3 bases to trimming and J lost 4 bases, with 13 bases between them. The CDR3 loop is CASSELGLRETQYF. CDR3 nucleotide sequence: TGTGCCAGCAGCGAATTGGGACTCCGAGAGACCCAGTACTTC.

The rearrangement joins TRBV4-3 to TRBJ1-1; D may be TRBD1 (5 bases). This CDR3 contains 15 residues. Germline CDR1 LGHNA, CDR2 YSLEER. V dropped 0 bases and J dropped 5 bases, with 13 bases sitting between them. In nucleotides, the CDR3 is TGCGCCAGCAGCCAAGATGGGACCACGCGGACTGAAGCTTTCTTT. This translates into CASSQDGTTRTEAFF.

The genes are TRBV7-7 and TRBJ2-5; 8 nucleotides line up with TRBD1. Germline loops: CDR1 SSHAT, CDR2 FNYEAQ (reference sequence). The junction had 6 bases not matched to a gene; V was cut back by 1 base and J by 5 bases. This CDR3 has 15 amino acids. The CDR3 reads CASSLDGQGAETQYF. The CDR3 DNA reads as TGTGCCAGCAGCTTAGACGGACAGGGCGCCGAGACCCAGTACTTC.

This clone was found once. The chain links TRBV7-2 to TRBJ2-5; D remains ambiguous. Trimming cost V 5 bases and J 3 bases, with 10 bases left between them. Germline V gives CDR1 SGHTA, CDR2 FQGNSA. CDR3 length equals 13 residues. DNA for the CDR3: TGTGCCAGCAGCCCCTTCCCGAAAGAGACCCAGTACTTC. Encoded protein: CASSPFPKETQYF.

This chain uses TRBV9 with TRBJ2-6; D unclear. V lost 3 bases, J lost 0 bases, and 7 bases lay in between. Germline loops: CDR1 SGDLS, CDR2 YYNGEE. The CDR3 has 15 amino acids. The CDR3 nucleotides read TGTGCCAGCAGCGCTATACTCTCTGGGGCCAACGTCCTGACTTTC. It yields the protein CASSAILSGANVLTF.

The CDR3 coding sequence is TGTGCCAGCAGCCCGGGACTAGCGGGAACCGGGGAGCTGTTTTTT. Protein product: CASSPGLAGTGELFF. The chain has TRBV27 and TRBJ2-2; the match to TRBD2 covers 13 bases. J lost 5 bases, V lost 6 bases, and 3 bases had no gene match. Looked up from germline, CDR1 is MNHEY and CDR2 is SMNVEV (reference sequence). The CDR3 is made up of 15 amino acids.

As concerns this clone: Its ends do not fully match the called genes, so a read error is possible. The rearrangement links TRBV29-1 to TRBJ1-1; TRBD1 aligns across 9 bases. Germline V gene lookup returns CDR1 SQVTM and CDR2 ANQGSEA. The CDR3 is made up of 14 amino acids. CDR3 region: CSAEGDRGDTEAFF. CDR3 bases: TGCAGCGCTGAAGGCGACAGGGGGGACACTGAAGCTTTCTTT.

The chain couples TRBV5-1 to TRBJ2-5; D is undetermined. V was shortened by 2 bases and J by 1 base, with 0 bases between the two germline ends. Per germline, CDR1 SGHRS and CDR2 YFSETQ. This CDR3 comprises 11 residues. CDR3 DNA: TGCGCCAGCAGCTTCCAAGAGACCCAGTACTTC. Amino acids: CASSFQETQYF.

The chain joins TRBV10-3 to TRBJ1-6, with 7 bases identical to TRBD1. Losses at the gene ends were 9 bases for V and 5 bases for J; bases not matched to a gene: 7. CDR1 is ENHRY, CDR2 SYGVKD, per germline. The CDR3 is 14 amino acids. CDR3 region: CAIDSGTDNSPLHF. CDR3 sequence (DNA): TGTGCCATAGACTCCGGGACAGATAATTCACCCCTCCACTTT.